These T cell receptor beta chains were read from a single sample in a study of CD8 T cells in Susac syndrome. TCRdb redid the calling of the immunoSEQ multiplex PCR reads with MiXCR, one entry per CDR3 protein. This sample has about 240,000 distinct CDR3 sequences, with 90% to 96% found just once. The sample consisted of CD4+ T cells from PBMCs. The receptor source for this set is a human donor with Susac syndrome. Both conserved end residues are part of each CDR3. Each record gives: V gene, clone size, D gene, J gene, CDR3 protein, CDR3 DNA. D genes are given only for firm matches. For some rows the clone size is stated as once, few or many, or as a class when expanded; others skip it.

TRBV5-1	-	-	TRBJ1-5	CASSVRDTSRRQPQHF	TGCGCCAGCAGCGTCCGGGACACTTCTCGGCGTCAGCCCCAGCATTTT
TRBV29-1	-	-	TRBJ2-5	CSVQVGGLGETQYF	TGCAGCGTTCAGGTTGGGGGGCTTGGAGAGACCCAGTACTTC
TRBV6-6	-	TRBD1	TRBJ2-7	CASRKQGSGYEQYF	TGTGCCAGCAGAAAACAGGGGAGTGGGTACGAGCAGTACTTC
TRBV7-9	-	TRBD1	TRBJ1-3	CASSDRAYGNTIYF	TGTGCCAGCAGTGACAGGGCGTACGGAAACACCATATATTTT
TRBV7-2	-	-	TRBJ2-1	CASSLRGQTGRYNEQFF	TGTGCCAGCAGCTTACGTGGGCAAACCGGGAGATACAATGAGCAGTTCTTC
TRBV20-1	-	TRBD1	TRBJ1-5	CSASLTGGNQPQHF	TGCAGTGCTAGTCTCACAGGGGGGAATCAGCCCCAGCATTTT
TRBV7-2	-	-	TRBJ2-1	CASSPGPPYDEQFF	TGTGCCAGCAGCCCGGGACCCCCCTACGATGAGCAGTTCTTC
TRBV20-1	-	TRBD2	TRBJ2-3	CSAREESTDTQYF	TGCAGTGCTCGGGAGGAAAGCACAGATACGCAGTATTTT
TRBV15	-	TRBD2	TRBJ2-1	CATSSGGRVWNEQFF	TGTGCCACCAGCAGTGGCGGGAGGGTTTGGAATGAGCAGTTCTTC
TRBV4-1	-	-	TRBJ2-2	CASTPQGDLTGELFF	TGCGCCAGCACCCCACAGGGAGACCTCACCGGGGAGCTGTTTTTT
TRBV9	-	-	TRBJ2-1	CASSALPGLSYNEQFF	TGTGCCAGCAGCGCCTTACCGGGACTCTCCTACAATGAGCAGTTCTTC
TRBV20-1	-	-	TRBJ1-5	CSARSNANQPQHF	TGCAGTGCTAGATCTAATGCTAATCAGCCCCAGCATTTT
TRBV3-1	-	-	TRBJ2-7	CASSPRQVASYEQYF	TGTGCCAGCAGCCCGCGGCAGGTGGCTAGCTACGAGCAGTACTTC
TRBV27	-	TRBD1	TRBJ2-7	CASSSFGQGLSYEQYF	TGTGCCAGCAGTTCCTTCGGACAGGGTTTGTCCTACGAGCAGTACTTC
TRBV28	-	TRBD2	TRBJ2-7	CASGKGLAGMYEQYF	TGTGCCAGCGGCAAAGGACTAGCGGGGATGTACGAGCAGTACTTC
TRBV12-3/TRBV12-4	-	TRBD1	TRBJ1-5	CASRRQGVYQPQHF	TGTGCCAGCAGACGACAGGGAGTTTATCAGCCCCAGCATTTT
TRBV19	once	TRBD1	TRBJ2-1	CASSIARGPNEQFF	TGTGCCAGTAGTATTGCCAGGGGGCCAAATGAGCAGTTCTTC
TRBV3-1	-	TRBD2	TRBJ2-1	CASSQQLSGSSYNEQFF	TGTGCCAGCAGCCAACAGTTGAGCGGGAGTTCCTACAATGAGCAGTTCTTC
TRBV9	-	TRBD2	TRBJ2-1	CASSVRGSSYNEQFF	TGTGCCAGCAGCGTCCGCGGGAGCTCCTACAATGAGCAGTTCTTC
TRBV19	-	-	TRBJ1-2	CAILDRQSYGYTF	TGTGCCATTCTTGACAGGCAATCATATGGCTACACCTTC
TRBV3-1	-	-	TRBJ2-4	CASSVQGHMDIQYF	TGTGCCAGCAGTGTACAGGGTCATATGGACATTCAGTACTTC
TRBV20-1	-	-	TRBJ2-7	CSARGTFTYEQYF	TGCAGTGCTAGAGGGACGTTTACCTACGAGCAGTACTTC
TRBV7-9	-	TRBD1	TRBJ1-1	CASSSNRGRDTEAFF	TGTGCCAGCAGCTCAAACAGGGGGCGCGATACTGAAGCTTTCTTT
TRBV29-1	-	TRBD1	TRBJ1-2	CSVVGGAISNYGYTF	TGCAGCGTTGTAGGGGGCGCCATCTCAAACTATGGCTACACCTTC
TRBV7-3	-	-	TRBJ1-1	CASSLIGLPNTEAFF	TGTGCCAGCAGCTTAATCGGTTTACCGAACACTGAAGCTTTCTTT
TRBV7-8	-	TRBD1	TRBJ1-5	CASSRDRDRIQPQHF	TGTGCCAGCAGCCGTGACCGGGACAGAATTCAACCCCAGCATTTT
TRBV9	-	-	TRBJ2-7	CASSPQGGNTYEQYF	TGTGCCAGCAGCCCTCAGGGCGGGAACACCTACGAGCAGTACTTC
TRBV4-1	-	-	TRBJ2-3	CASSQSSTDTQYF	TGCGCCAGCAGCCAGTCTAGCACAGATACGCAGTATTTT
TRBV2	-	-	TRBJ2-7	CASRRLRDEQYF	TGTGCCAGCAGGAGGTTACGGGACGAGCAGTACTTC
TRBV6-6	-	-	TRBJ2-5	CASSSWPYGETQYF	TGTGCCAGCAGTTCGTGGCCGTACGGAGAGACCCAGTACTTC
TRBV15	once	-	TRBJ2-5	CATSRDRDFNYQETQYF	TGTGCCACCAGCAGAGATCGAGACTTTAACTACCAAGAGACCCAGTACTTC
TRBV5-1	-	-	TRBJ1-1	CASSLDVGGGNTEAFF	TGCGCCAGCAGCTTGGATGTTGGGGGTGGAAACACTGAAGCTTTCTTT
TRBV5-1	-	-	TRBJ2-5	CASSLAANGETQYF	TGCGCCAGCAGCTTGGCTGCCAACGGAGAGACCCAGTACTTC
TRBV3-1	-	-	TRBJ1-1	CASSQHTQTEAFF	TGTGCCAGCAGCCAACATACCCAGACTGAAGCTTTCTTT
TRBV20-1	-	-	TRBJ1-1	CSARDPAATNTEAFF	TGCAGTGCTAGAGATCCGGCAGCTACGAACACTGAAGCTTTCTTT
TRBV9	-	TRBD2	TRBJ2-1	CASSVEGLVREQFF	TGTGCCAGCAGCGTAGAGGGACTAGTGAGGGAGCAGTTCTTC
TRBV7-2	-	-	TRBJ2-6	CASSLFTVANVLTF	TGTGCCAGCAGCTTATTTACGGTGGCCAACGTCCTGACTTTC
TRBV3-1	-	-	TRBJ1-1	CASSPNINPNTEAFF	TGTGCCAGCAGCCCCAACATCAACCCGAACACTGAAGCTTTCTTT
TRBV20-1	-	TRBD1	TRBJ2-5	CSAWAGTGFNIGETQYF	TGCAGTGCTTGGGCCGGGACAGGGTTTAATATCGGGGAGACCCAGTACTTC
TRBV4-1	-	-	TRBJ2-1	CASSPGMAVSLYNEQFF	TGCGCCAGCAGCCCCGGGATGGCCGTCTCCCTCTACAATGAGCAGTTCTTC
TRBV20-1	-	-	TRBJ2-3	CSARDGQLAFTDTQYF	TGCAGTGCTAGAGATGGGCAGTTGGCTTTCACAGATACGCAGTATTTT
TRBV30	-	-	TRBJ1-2	CAWSPRSGYTF	TGTGCCTGGAGTCCCCGAAGTGGCTACACCTTC
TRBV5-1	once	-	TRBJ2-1	CASSFGTQQYNEQFF	TGCGCCAGCAGCTTCGGTACACAACAATACAATGAGCAGTTCTTC
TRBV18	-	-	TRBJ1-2	CASSPSGTLVPYGYTF	TGTGCCAGCTCACCGTCCGGGACATTAGTACCTTATGGCTACACCTTC
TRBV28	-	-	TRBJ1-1	CASNVDGSWNTEAFF	TGTGCCAGCAATGTGGACGGATCCTGGAACACTGAAGCTTTCTTT
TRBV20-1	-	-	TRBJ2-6	CSARAESGANVLTF	TGCAGTGCTAGAGCGGAGTCTGGGGCCAACGTCCTGACTTTC
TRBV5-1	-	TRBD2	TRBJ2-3	CASSSRTSGRSDTQYF	TGCGCCAGCAGCTCGAGGACTAGCGGGAGATCAGATACGCAGTATTTT
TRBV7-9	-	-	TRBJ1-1	CASSFRHTGTEAFF	TGTGCCAGCAGCTTCCGACATACGGGGACTGAAGCTTTCTTT
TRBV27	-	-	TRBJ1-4	CASSLARLNEKLFF	TGTGCCAGCAGTTTAGCCCGACTTAATGAAAAACTGTTTTTT
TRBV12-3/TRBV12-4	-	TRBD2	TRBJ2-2	CASSQTSGSRELFF	TGTGCCAGCAGTCAGACTAGCGGGAGTAGGGAGCTGTTTTTT
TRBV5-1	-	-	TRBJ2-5	CASSWEQPQETQYF	TGCGCCAGCAGCTGGGAACAGCCCCAAGAGACCCAGTACTTC
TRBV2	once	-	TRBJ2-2	CASDLSTGELFF	TGTGCCAGCGACCTGAGCACCGGGGAGCTGTTTTTT
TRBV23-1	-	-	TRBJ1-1	CASSPPPGENTEAFF	TGCGCCAGCAGTCCCCCCCCCGGAGAGAACACTGAAGCTTTCTTT
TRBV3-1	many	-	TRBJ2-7	CASSRSYEQYF	TGTGCCAGCAGCCGCTCCTACGAGCAGTACTTC
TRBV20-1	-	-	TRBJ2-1	CSARVRRETYNEQFF	TGCAGTGCTAGAGTGAGGCGGGAAACCTACAATGAGCAGTTCTTC
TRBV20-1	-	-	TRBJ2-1	CSSSSATYNEQFF	TGCAGTTCCTCTAGCGCTACCTACAATGAGCAGTTCTTC
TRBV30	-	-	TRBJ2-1	CAWKGVPAPNEQFF	TGTGCCTGGAAGGGCGTGCCTGCCCCTAATGAGCAGTTCTTC